The 14 T cell receptor beta chains reported below all come from one sample, sequenced in a study of CD4 and CD8 cells across lung adenocarcinoma regions. TCRdb re-analysed the PCR reads in MiXCR, keeping a single row per CDR3 protein. The sample includes 16,000 or so distinct CDR3 sequences, over 50% seen only once; the top ten take approximately 29%. The material sequenced was CD8+ T cells from the center of a lung tumor. These TCRs come from a female donor with lung adenocarcinoma. The CD4 and CD8 labels of this study may be unreliable.

The J gene is TRBJ2-1, the V gene TRBV10-2; D perhaps matches TRBD2 (6 bases). CDR3 length: 13 amino acids. V lost 3 bases, J lost 6 bases, and 9 bases lay in between. Germline CDR1 reads WSHSY; CDR2 reads SAAADI. This CDR3 reads CASSDRGVNEQFF. CDR3 nucleotide sequence: TGCGCCAGCAGTGACCGCGGGGTCAATGAGCAGTTCTTC.

The chain recombines TRBV30 with TRBJ1-6; 10 nucleotides align to TRBD1. Per germline, CDR1 GTSNPN and CDR2 SVGIG (reference sequence). Unmatched junction bases numbered 6, after V lost 2 bases and J lost 8 bases. This CDR3 contains 15 residues. CDR3 loop: CAWSLRTGGDSPLHF. In DNA, the CDR3 is TGTGCCTGGAGTTTGAGGACAGGGGGAGATTCACCCCTCCACTTT.

The rearrangement joins TRBV6-1 to TRBJ2-4; tentatively, D is TRBD1 or TRBD2 (5 bases each). The germline V gene has CDR1 MNHNS and CDR2 SASEGT. V was cut by 6 bases and J by 12 bases, with 27 bases left in between. The CDR3 sequence is 16 residues long. Written as DNA, the CDR3 is TGTGCCAGCAGCGTCACGGGGCTCCGAGCCAAAGACACTCAGTACTTC. It is translated as CASSVTGLRAKDTQYF.

To note about this clonotype: A much bigger clone sits one base away, suggesting this may be a read error. The V and J genes are TRBV6-2 or TRBV6-3 and TRBJ1-1; D uncertain. The CDR3 has 12 amino acids. Germline CDR1 MNHEY, CDR2 SVGEGT. The germline V and J ends were trimmed by 11 bases and 3 bases, with 13 bases remaining between them. The DNA for the CDR3 is TGTGCCGGCATAGGCGGACACACTGAAGCTTTCTTT. Its protein product is CAGIGGHTEAFF.

In its sample, this clonotype was seen once. Its ends do not fully match the called genes, so a read error is possible. The chain couples TRBV6-1 to TRBJ2-3, with 8 bases fitting TRBD2. This CDR3 is built from 14 residues. Germline-derived CDR1 and CDR2 are MNHNS and SASEGT. In nucleotides, the CDR3 is TGTGCCAGCCGGGGGGGGCGAGCCAAGGACACGCAGTATTTC. It is translated as CASRGGRAKDTQYF.

This clonotype was picked up a small number of times. The chain combines TRBV7-2 with TRBJ2-1; D is possibly TRBD1 or TRBD2 (5 bases each). The CDR3 extends over 11 amino acids. V was pared by 4 bases and J by 12 bases, with 10 bases between. The germline V gene has CDR1 SGHTA and CDR2 FQGNSA. This chain's CDR3 is CASSSLGTQFF. Here the CDR3 DNA reads TGTGCCAGCAGCTCACTAGGGACGCAGTTCTTC. Full variable domain (remainder filled in from reference TRBV7-2 and TRBJ2-1): GAGVSQSPSNKVTEKGKDVELRCDPISGHTALYWYRQSLGQGLEFLIYFQGNSAPDKSGLPSDRFSAERTGGSVSTLTIQRTQQEDSAVYLCASSSLGTQFFGPGTRLTVL.

This clonotype is medium-sized by share. The rearrangement joins TRBV14 to TRBJ2-1, with 9 bases lining up with TRBD1. The length of the CDR3 is 14 residues. With V trimmed by 4 bases and J by 8 bases, 6 bases remained unmatched. Germline-derived CDR1 and CDR2 are SGHDN and FVKESK. CDR3 sequence (DNA): TGTGCCAGCAGCCGAAACAGGGGGCGGGATGAGCAGTTCTTC. Translated, it gives CASSRNRGRDEQFF.

The genes are TRBV3-1 and TRBJ2-4, with no clear D. Deletions cut 2 bases from V and 8 bases from J, with 4 bases between. CDR1 is LGHDT, CDR2 YNNKEL, per germline (reference sequence). This CDR3 contains 11 residues. The CDR3 nucleotides are TGTGCCAGCAGCCAAATGGACATTCAGTACTTC. It translates to CASSQMDIQYF.

This clonotype was picked up many times. V and J are TRBV11-2 and TRBJ2-1; no clear D gene. The germline V gene has CDR1 SGHAT and CDR2 FQNNGV. Trimming shortened V by 5 bases and J by 9 bases, and 11 bases separated the two germline ends. This CDR3 has 12 amino acids. The CDR3 is CASSPLWGEQFF. CDR3 bases: TGTGCCAGCAGCCCCCTATGGGGTGAGCAGTTCTTC.

This clonotype showed up just a few times. V is TRBV6-1 and J is TRBJ2-4, with 7 nucleotides matching TRBD1. Germline values: CDR1 MNHNS, CDR2 SASEGT. V was clipped by 5 bases and J by 10 bases; unmatched bases: 17. There are 16 residues in the CDR3. The CDR3 loop is CASSPRGLRATDIQYF. The CDR3 bases are TGTGCCAGCAGTCCTAGGGGGCTGCGAGCCACAGATATTCAGTACTTC.

Turning to this clonotype: One junction end does not reproduce the germline sequence, and a read error may be involved. The CDR3 region has the DNA TGTGCCAGGGGCCACCAGGCTGTGGGCAAAGATACGCAGTATTTC. This encodes CARGHQAVGKDTQYF. The V gene is TRBV14, the J gene TRBJ2-3; no firm D call. This CDR3 is built from 15 residues. Germline V gives CDR1 SGHDN, CDR2 FVKESK.

This clonotype turned up a few times. The chain carries TRBV10-2 and TRBJ2-4, with D perhaps given as TRBD1 or TRBD2 (6 bases each). Germline V lookup: CDR1 WSHSY, CDR2 SAAADI. The CDR3 spans 13 residues. The ends were cut back, 11 bases at V and 12 bases at J, with 23 bases in the middle. This CDR3 is CAAGLGATDTQYF. The CDR3 region has the DNA TGCGCCGCGGGGCTGGGGGCCACAGATACTCAGTACTTC.

This clonotype was recorded a few times. V usage is TRBV6-1 and J usage is TRBJ2-5, with 8 bases aligning to TRBD2. Gene TRBJ2-7 matches the end of the DNA better, so the J call may be wrong. This CDR3 comprises 17 residues. The germline gives CDR1 MNHNS, CDR2 SASEGT. The CDR3 reads CASSEPPSSGGRREQYF. The DNA for the CDR3 is TGTGCCAGCAGTGAACCCCCGTCTTCGGGAGGGCGTCGCGAGCAGTACTTC.

This chain links TRBV4-1 with TRBJ2-1, with D tentatively TRBD1 (6 bases). The germline V gene has CDR1 MGHRA and CDR2 YSYEKL. Trimming left V 1 base short and J 14 bases short, with 15 bases between. The CDR3 loop spans 13 amino acids. The CDR3, as DNA: TGCGCCAGCAGCCAAGTCATGGACAGATTCAAGTTCTTC. As protein: CASSQVMDRFKFF.